Following are 32 T cell receptor beta chains from one sample sequenced in a study of T-cell memory formation after mild COVID-19. TCRdb independently ran MiXCR on the 5' RACE reads; one entry per CDR3 protein. The sample has 250,000 to 300,000 distinct CDR3 sequences; 15% to 20% are singletons. The sample consisted of PBMCs or a T cell subset sorted from them (not recorded which). The receptors were gathered from a man younger than 30 who had mild COVID-19 (a few samples of this study predate the infection). Cell type and time point are not known.

This clonotype appeared a few times. The rearrangement joins TRBV15 to TRBJ2-1, with TRBD1 as a possible D gene (6 bases). V lost 3 bases and J 0 bases, leaving 9 bases between the germline ends. This CDR3 spans 15 amino acids. Looked up from germline, CDR1 is LNHNV and CDR2 is YYDKDF (reference sequence). The CDR3 DNA is TGTGCCACCAGCAGTTCAGGGGTCTCCTACAATGAGCAGTTCTTC. Protein sequence: CATSSSGVSYNEQFF.

This rearrangement joins TRBV7-9 to TRBJ1-3, with 7 bases identical to TRBD1. Germline V lookup: CDR1 SEHNR, CDR2 FQNEAQ (reference sequence). The CDR3 spans 15 residues. J lost 2 bases, V lost 7 bases, and 8 bases had no gene match. The CDR3 loop is CASTKTGSPGNTIYF. The CDR3 DNA sequence: TGTGCCAGCACCAAGACAGGGTCCCCTGGAAACACCATATATTTT.

The J gene is TRBJ1-2, the V gene TRBV12-3 or TRBV12-4; D call uncertain. V was cut by 6 bases and J by 4 bases, with 18 bases left in between. The CDR3 totals 15 residues. The CDR3 reads CASSRIGEIGYGYTF. In DNA form, the CDR3 reads TGTGCCAGCAGCCGGATTGGGGAGATCGGCTATGGCTACACCTTC.

The chain couples TRBV20-1 to TRBJ2-7, with 8 bases lining up with TRBD1. V shed 2 bases, J shed 2 bases, and the junction held 2 bases outside the gene matches. CDR1 is DFQATT, CDR2 SNEGSKA, per germline (reference sequence). The CDR3 covers 13 residues. This chain's CDR3 is CSARRDRTYEQYV. DNA of the CDR3: TGCAGTGCTAGACGGGACAGGACCTACGAGCAGTACGTC.

In this sample, this clonotype turned up a few times. The V and J genes are TRBV6-2 or TRBV6-3 and TRBJ2-2; the D gene could be TRBD1 or TRBD2 (6 bases each). Trimming removed 3 bases at V and 1 base at J, with 9 bases between. The CDR3 length is 15 residues. Per germline, CDR1 MNHEY and CDR2 SVGEGT. CDR3 DNA: TGTGCCAGCAGTTATGGAGGGGGGAACACCGGGGAGCTGTTTTTT. This codes for CASSYGGGNTGELFF.

This chain uses TRBV9 with TRBJ2-7; TRBD2 matches at 7 bases. CDR1 and CDR2 (germline): SGDLS, YYNGEE. The length of the CDR3 is 15 residues. V lost 4 bases to trimming and J lost 2 bases; unmatched junction nucleotides: 9. The CDR3 DNA sequence: TGTGCCAGCAGCATCGCATCGGGACTACCCTACGAGCAGTACTTC. Translation gives CASSIASGLPYEQYF.

This clonotype was recorded a few times. The V call is TRBV27, the J call TRBJ1-5; D unresolved. The V gene lost 6 bases and the J gene lost 0 bases, with 12 bases spanning the gap. The germline gives CDR1 MNHEY, CDR2 SMNVEV (reference sequence). CDR3 length equals 15 residues. DNA for the CDR3: TGTGCCAGCAGCAGAGGCGAGTATAGCAATCAGCCCCAGCATTTT. This codes for CASSRGEYSNQPQHF.

V gene TRBV4-3 combines with J gene TRBJ1-1, with D uncertain. The CDR3 extends over 14 amino acids. V was cut by 0 bases and J by 3 bases, with 8 bases left in between. The germline V gene encodes CDR1 LGHNA and CDR2 YSLEER. CDR3 in amino acids: CASSQDPWDTEAFF. Here the CDR3 DNA reads TGCGCCAGCAGCCAAGATCCGTGGGACACTGAAGCTTTCTTT.

This clonotype has at least ten counts. The rearrangement uses TRBV7-9 and TRBJ1-2; no firm D call. Germline V CDR1 and CDR2: SEHNR, FQNEAQ (reference sequence). Trimming took 1 base from V and 2 from J, leaving 8 bases between them. The CDR3 consists of 14 residues. The CDR3 coding sequence is TGTGCCAGCAGCTTAGGTACAGAGAACTATGGCTACACCTTC. Its protein is CASSLGTENYGYTF.

This clonotype was counted a few times. The genes are TRBV4-2 and TRBJ2-5; 12 bases are a match to TRBD1. V was pared by 0 bases and J by 4 bases, with 3 bases of the junction left unmatched. Per germline, CDR1 LGHNA and CDR2 YNFKEQ. The CDR3 loop spans 16 amino acids. CDR3 sequence reads: CASSQDGTGGAETQYF. CDR3 nucleotide sequence: TGTGCCAGCAGCCAAGATGGGACAGGGGGCGCAGAGACCCAGTACTTC.

In nucleotides, the CDR3 is TGCAGTGCGAAGGGGACAGCAGGGATTCAGCCCCAGCATTTT. Protein: CSAKGTAGIQPQHF. This rearrangement joins TRBV20-1 to TRBJ1-5, with TRBD1 matching over 7 bases. V trimming: 6 bases; J trimming: 6 bases; junction bases outside the gene matches: 11. Germline values: CDR1 DFQATT, CDR2 SNEGSKA (reference sequence). This CDR3 is 14 amino acids long.

The V call is TRBV5-1, the J call TRBJ1-1, with D tentatively TRBD1 (5 bases). V lost 4 bases and J lost 2, with 9 bases in between. The CDR3 is 13 amino acids. The V gene's germline CDR1 is SGHRS and CDR2 YFSETQ. CDR3 bases: TGCGCCAGCAGCGATGGGACTAACACTGAAGCTTTCTTT. Its protein product is CASSDGTNTEAFF.

This clonotype showed up just a few times. This chain uses TRBV12-3 or TRBV12-4 with TRBJ1-1, with unresolved D. The CDR3 is made up of 14 amino acids. V lost 3 bases to trimming and J lost 5 bases, with 13 bases between them. The chain's CDR3 is CASSFGGRKTEAFF. The DNA of the CDR3 is TGTGCCAGCAGTTTTGGCGGACGGAAGACTGAAGCTTTCTTT.

This clonotype was counted between two and nine times. V gene TRBV7-2 combines with J gene TRBJ2-5; 9 bases fit TRBD1. The trim removed 5 bases at V and 6 bases at J, leaving 7 bases unmatched. Per the germline V gene, CDR1 is SGHTA and CDR2 is FQGNSA. There are 14 residues in the CDR3. DNA of the CDR3: TGTGCCAGCAGCGGGACCGGACAGGGGAAGACCCAGTACTTC. It codes for CASSGTGQGKTQYF.

This clonotype showed up many times. This CDR3 is CASAGLMNTEAFF. The DNA for the CDR3 is TGTGCCAGCGCCGGTTTGATGAACACTGAAGCTTTCTTT. The chain combines TRBV28 with TRBJ1-1; D uncertain. CDR3 size: 13 residues. The germline V gene encodes CDR1 MDHEN and CDR2 SYDVKM. V lost 8 bases and J lost 0, with 10 bases in between.

About this clonotype itself: At one of its ends the junction is not consistent with the germline gene, which may arise from a read error. The genes are TRBV27 and TRBJ2-4; D ambiguous. Germline V gene sequence: CDR1 MNHEY, CDR2 SMNVEV (reference sequence). This CDR3 has 16 residues. CDR3 in amino acids: CASSLHYVLAKSIQYF. CDR3 sequence (DNA): TGTGCCAGCAGTTTACATTACGTTTTAGCCAAAAGCATTCAGTACTTC.

The rearrangement links TRBV28 to TRBJ1-4; possibly TRBD1 for D (6 bases). The CDR3 contains 15 residues. The germline V gene encodes CDR1 MDHEN and CDR2 SYDVKM. V dropped 7 bases and J dropped 10 bases, with 22 bases sitting between them. CDR3 nucleotide sequence: TGTGCCAGCACCCACAAATGGGGGGCCAGGGTAAAACTGTTTTTT. Protein sequence: CASTHKWGARVKLFF.

This clonotype was seen a handful of times. J is TRBJ2-4 and V is TRBV20-1; the match to TRBD1 covers 8 bases. V trimming: 6 bases; J trimming: 3 bases; junction bases outside the gene matches: 4. Germline-derived CDR1 and CDR2 are DFQATT and SNEGSKA (reference sequence). The CDR3 is 13 residues long. CDR3: CSADRVDKNIQYF. The CDR3 coding sequence is TGCAGTGCGGACAGGGTGGACAAAAACATTCAGTACTTC.

This clonotype was observed many times. The chain employs TRBV20-1 and TRBJ2-1; 8 nucleotides align to TRBD2. V lost 5 bases, J lost 6 bases, and 9 bases stayed unmatched. Germline V gives CDR1 DFQATT, CDR2 SNEGSKA (reference sequence). CDR3 length equals 14 residues. CDR3: CSAPRSSGINEQFF. CDR3 DNA sequence: TGCAGTGCTCCGCGGAGTAGCGGGATCAATGAGCAGTTCTTC.

This clonotype was detected a few times. This sequence joins TRBV6-5 and TRBJ1-1, with 10 bases that match TRBD1. This CDR3 contains 14 residues. CDR1 is MNHEY, CDR2 SVGAGI, per germline. V trimming: 2 bases; J trimming: 4 bases; junction bases outside the gene matches: 1. Here the CDR3 reads CASSYRQGATEAFF. The CDR3 DNA follows: TGTGCCAGCAGTTACCGACAGGGGGCCACTGAAGCTTTCTTT.

The chain couples TRBV19 to TRBJ1-4; D not certain. Germline values: CDR1 LNHDA, CDR2 SQIVND (reference sequence). Deletions cut 3 bases from V and 2 bases from J, with 10 bases between. The CDR3 has 15 residues. As DNA, the CDR3 is TGTGCCAGTAGTATTGGGAGCGCGACTAATGAAAAACTGTTTTTT. This sequence encodes CASSIGSATNEKLFF.

The chain has TRBV6-2 or TRBV6-3 and TRBJ1-5; D gene ambiguous. Germline V lookup: CDR1 MNHEY, CDR2 SVGEGT. This CDR3 spans 13 amino acids. V shed 6 bases and J shed 7 bases, with 13 bases lying between them. The CDR3 here is CASSNEGEQPQHF. CDR3 nucleotides: TGTGCCAGCAGCAACGAGGGTGAGCAGCCCCAGCATTTT.

This clonotype was seen a handful of times. The chain is built from TRBV11-2 and TRBJ1-1; 7 bases agree with TRBD1. Trimming cost V 3 bases and J 3 bases; bases outside gene matches: 4. This CDR3 has 14 residues. Germline values: CDR1 SGHAT, CDR2 FQNNGV. The CDR3 nucleotides read TGTGCCAGCAGCTTCGAGGGGGCCGACACTGAAGCTTTCTTT. Its translation: CASSFEGADTEAFF. The entire variable domain, with the rest obtained from reference TRBV11-2 and TRBJ1-1, is as follows: EAGVAQSPRYKIIEKRQSVAFWCNPISGHATLYWYQQILGQGPKLLIQFQNNGVVDDSQLPKDRFSAERLKGVDSTLKIQPAKLEDSAVYLCASSFEGADTEAFFGQGTRLTVV.

The gene calls are TRBV4-1 and TRBJ1-1, with D hard to call. CDR1 MGHRA and CDR2 YSYEKL come from the germline V gene. The CDR3 consists of 16 residues. V gave up 5 bases and J gave up 7 bases, with 23 bases separating them. CDR3 in amino acids: CASSGNEVQVPDEAFF. The DNA for the CDR3 is TGCGCCAGCAGCGGAAACGAAGTTCAGGTCCCCGATGAAGCTTTCTTT.

V is TRBV7-9 and J is TRBJ2-5; maybe TRBD1 (6 bases). V lost 6 bases, J lost 6 bases, and 11 bases lay in between. From germline, CDR1 is SEHNR and CDR2 FQNEAQ (reference sequence). This CDR3 has 12 residues. The CDR3 region is CASRYTGQTQYF. CDR3 in DNA: TGTGCCAGCAGGTACACAGGGCAGACCCAGTACTTC.

This rearrangement joins TRBV6-2 or TRBV6-3 to TRBJ1-5; maybe TRBD1 (5 bases). CDR1 is MNHEY and CDR2 is SVGEGT in the germline V gene. The ends were cut back, 5 bases at V and 6 bases at J, with 17 bases in the middle. This CDR3 is built from 15 residues. For the CDR3, the DNA is TGTGCCAGCAGTAAGACAGCTTTTCAGGGTCAGCCCCAGCATTTT. It specifies CASSKTAFQGQPQHF.

This clonotype has only a few counts. The V gene is TRBV2, the J gene TRBJ1-5, with D tentatively TRBD1 (5 bases). Between the trimmed V and J ends, which lost 4 bases and 6 bases, there was a span of 10 bases. CDR3 length: 13 amino acids. CDR1 is SNHLY and CDR2 is FYNNEI in the germline V gene. CDR3 sequence reads: CASSGAGTQPQHF. The CDR3 region has the DNA TGTGCCAGCAGTGGGGCAGGGACTCAGCCCCAGCATTTT.

V and J are TRBV5-1 and TRBJ2-5; 8 bases agree with TRBD1. Germline lookup yields CDR1 SGHRS and CDR2 YFSETQ. The ends lost 4 bases at V and 5 bases at J; junction bases unmatched: 10. The CDR3 is 15 amino acids. The CDR3 sequence: CASSPFGQGEETQYF. The DNA for the CDR3 is TGCGCCAGCAGCCCATTCGGACAGGGTGAGGAGACCCAGTACTTC.

With regard to this clonotype: A much larger clone lies a single base off, so this may be a read error. CDR3 sequence (DNA): TGCGCCAGCAGCTTGGTGGGGGAGGCCTACGAGCAGTACTTC. The encoded protein is CASSLVGEAYEQYF. V usage is TRBV4-3 and J usage is TRBJ2-7; weak D call: TRBD2 (6 bases). CDR1 LGHNA and CDR2 YSLEER come from the germline V gene. V was pared by 5 bases and J by 2 bases, with 13 bases between. The CDR3 covers 14 residues.

V is TRBV5-6 and J is TRBJ2-1; D not certain. Trimming removed 4 bases at V and 0 bases at J, with 8 bases between. The CDR3 runs to 14 residues. Germline V gene sequence: CDR1 SGHDT, CDR2 YYEEEE. This CDR3 is CASSRINSYNEQFF. CDR3 bases: TGTGCCAGCAGCCGGATCAACTCCTACAATGAGCAGTTCTTC.

This clonotype was counted between two and nine times. J is TRBJ2-7 and V is TRBV4-2, with a tentative D call TRBD2 (6 bases). This CDR3 contains 14 residues. The ends were cut back, 2 bases at V and 2 bases at J, with 10 bases in the middle. Germline V gives CDR1 LGHNA, CDR2 YNFKEQ. The CDR3 region is CASSQLRGPYEQYF. As DNA, the CDR3 is TGTGCCAGCAGCCAATTGCGGGGCCCCTACGAGCAGTACTTC.

The chain carries TRBV28 and TRBJ1-1; possible D gene TRBD1, 5 bases. CDR3 size: 15 residues. V gave up 3 bases and J gave up 4 bases, with 15 bases separating them. Germline CDR1 and CDR2: MDHEN and SYDVKM. In DNA form, the CDR3 reads TGTGCCAGCAGTTTGCCGTGGGGGGTACGCACTGAAGCTTTCTTT. Amino acids: CASSLPWGVRTEAFF.